Listed here are 21 T cell receptor beta chains from one sample, sequenced in a study of blood T cell repertoires in COVID-19. Method: immunoSEQ multiplex PCR; TCRdb's copy keeps in-frame clones and lacks some. Of more than 95,000 clones in the sample, around 80% are singletons; the top ten hold about 39%. Sequences were obtained from peripheral blood. The source is a man between 35 and 55 years old with active or convalescent COVID-19.

The rearrangement links TRBV11-2 to TRBJ2-7, with 14 nucleotides matching TRBD2. Germline values: CDR1 SGHAT, CDR2 FQNNGV. V lost 0 bases to trimming and J lost 4 bases; unmatched junction nucleotides: 8. CDR3 length: 18 amino acids. The DNA of the CDR3 is TGTGCCAGCAGCTTAGAAGGTGCGGGACTAGCGGGGGCATACGAGCAGTACTTC. Residues: CASSLEGAGLAGAYEQYF.

V usage is TRBV11-1 and J usage is TRBJ2-3; 13 nucleotides line up with TRBD2. The CDR3 sequence is 15 residues long. V dropped 4 bases and J dropped 6; count of bases not matched to a gene: 4. Germline assignment: CDR1 SGHAT and CDR2 FQDESV (reference sequence). The CDR3 spells CASSYRLAGGDTQYF. The CDR3 DNA is TGTGCCAGCAGCTACCGACTAGCGGGGGGTGATACGCAGTATTTT.

This chain links TRBV19 with TRBJ2-5, with D tentatively TRBD1 (6 bases). Germline V CDR1 and CDR2: LNHDA, SQIVND (reference sequence). The CDR3 has 13 amino acids. The germline V and J ends were trimmed by 2 bases and 5 bases, with 9 bases remaining between them. In nucleotides, the CDR3 is TGTGCCAGTAGTATAACAGGGACGGAGACCCAGTACTTC. It is translated as CASSITGTETQYF.

The rearrangement joins TRBV5-1 to TRBJ1-4; D is undetermined. With 4 bases removed from V and 3 bases from J, the gap between germline ends came to 10 bases. Germline values: CDR1 SGHRS, CDR2 YFSETQ. This CDR3 comprises 14 residues. The CDR3 is CASSAGGANEKLFF. DNA for the CDR3: TGCGCCAGCAGCGCCGGCGGTGCTAATGAAAAACTGTTTTTT. The full variable domain, rest sourced from reference TRBV5-1 and TRBJ1-4, is KAGVTQTPRYLIKTRGQQVTLSCSPISGHRSVSWYQQTPGQGLQFLFEYFSETQRNKGNFPGRFSGRQFSNSRSEMNVSTLELGDSALYLCASSAGGANEKLFFGSGTQLSVL.

The chain joins TRBV6-5 to TRBJ1-4; TRBD1 matches at 10 bases. This CDR3 region has 15 residues. Germline loops: CDR1 MNHEY, CDR2 SVGAGI. V was clipped by 0 bases and J by 5 bases; unmatched bases: 0. The CDR3 sequence is CASSYSGQGNEKLFF. CDR3 in DNA: TGTGCCAGCAGTTACTCGGGACAGGGGAATGAAAAACTGTTTTTT.

The rearrangement joins TRBV19 to TRBJ2-1, with 10 nucleotides matching TRBD2. The CDR3 has 16 amino acids. Trimming at V came to 7 bases and at J to 8 bases, leaving 14 bases not matched to a gene. Germline V gene data show CDR1 as LNHDA and CDR2 as SQIVND (reference sequence). This CDR3 is CASMGLSGLAIDEQFF. For the CDR3, the DNA is TGTGCCAGTATGGGCCTTTCGGGACTAGCGATAGATGAGCAGTTCTTC.

This clone has more than one count but fewer than ten. The chain employs TRBV2 and TRBJ1-5, with 10 bases aligning to TRBD1. The CDR3 totals 15 residues. The V segment lost 6 bases and the J segment 7 bases; nucleotides outside the gene matches: 9. CDR1 is SNHLY, CDR2 FYNNEI, per germline. The CDR3 reads CASSSGTGVWQPQHF. In DNA form, the CDR3 reads TGTGCCAGCAGCTCCGGGACAGGGGTTTGGCAGCCCCAGCATTTT.

The chain employs TRBV11-3 and TRBJ1-2; D not certain. With 0 bases removed from V and 1 base from J, the gap between germline ends came to 9 bases. CDR1 SGHNT and CDR2 YENEEA come from the germline V gene. CDR3 length: 15 residues. The CDR3 sequence: CASSLDEGFNYGYTF. DNA of the CDR3: TGTGCCAGCAGCTTAGACGAGGGCTTTAACTATGGCTACACCTTC.

The chain carries TRBV5-4 and TRBJ1-2, with D perhaps TRBD1 (5 bases). CDR3 length: 14 residues. Trimming took off 4 bases at V and 8 bases at J, with 18 bases between the two ends. From germline, CDR1 is SGHNT and CDR2 YYREEE (reference sequence). CDR3 sequence: CASSKRDQTGGYTF. CDR3 DNA sequence: TGTGCCAGCAGCAAGCGGGACCAAACGGGGGGCTACACCTTC.

The chain is built from TRBV2 and TRBJ2-3; 7 positions agree with TRBD2. V shed 5 bases, J shed 4 bases, and the junction held 9 bases outside the gene matches. CDR1 and CDR2 (germline): SNHLY, FYNNEI. The CDR3 runs to 15 residues. The CDR3: CASSWSSGRADTQYF. CDR3 sequence (DNA): TGTGCCAGCAGTTGGTCTAGCGGTAGGGCAGATACGCAGTATTTT. Based on the CDR3 plus reference TRBV2 and TRBJ2-3, the full variable domain is EPEVTQTPSHQVTQMGQEVILRCVPISNHLYFYWYRQILGQKVEFLVSFYNNEISEKSEIFDDQFSVERPDGSNFTLKIRSTKLEDSAMYFCASSWSSGRADTQYFGPGTRLTVL.

The chain couples TRBV6-4 to TRBJ2-3; D perhaps matches TRBD2 (6 bases). This CDR3 is built from 15 residues. The ends were cut back, 7 bases at V and 4 bases at J, with 18 bases in the middle. Germline assignment: CDR1 MRHNA and CDR2 SNTAGT. The CDR3 DNA sequence: TGTGCCAGCACCCCCTCCGGGAGCGGCGCAGATACGCAGTATTTT. This gives the protein CASTPSGSGADTQYF.

This clone was counted a single time. V is TRBV27 and J is TRBJ1-1; D unclear. CDR1 is MNHEY and CDR2 is SMNVEV in the germline V gene (reference sequence). Trimming removed 2 bases at V and 1 base at J, with 11 bases between. The CDR3 length is 15 residues. This CDR3 is CASSLRGEGNTEAFF. The CDR3 DNA reads as TGTGCCAGCAGTTTACGTGGTGAGGGGAACACTGAAGCTTTCTTT.

This clone was seen a handful of times. This rearrangement joins TRBV3-1 (or the pseudogene TRBV3-2) to TRBJ1-5, with 8 bases fitting TRBD1. The V gene end was trimmed by 4 bases and the J gene end by 7 bases; junction bases not matched to a gene: 9. Per germline, CDR1 LGHDT and CDR2 YNNKEL (reference sequence). The CDR3 contains 15 residues. This chain's CDR3 is CASSPYQGAGQPQHF. The CDR3 DNA reads TGTGCCAGCAGCCCCTACCAGGGGGCCGGGCAGCCCCAGCATTTT.

The gene calls are TRBV19 and TRBJ2-1, with 7 bases lining up with TRBD1. Unmatched junction bases numbered 4, after V lost 8 bases and J lost 6 bases. The CDR3 has 12 residues. Germline loops: CDR1 LNHDA, CDR2 SQIVND (reference sequence). This CDR3 reads CASRTGVNEQFF. CDR3 nucleotides: TGTGCCAGTCGTACAGGGGTCAATGAGCAGTTCTTC.

Concerning this clone: Other nucleotide sequences from this sample produce the same CDR3. This chain links TRBV9 with TRBJ1-2; 11 bases are shared with TRBD1. The CDR3 length is 13 residues. V lost 4 bases to trimming and J lost 8 bases; unmatched junction nucleotides: 4. CDR1 is SGDLS and CDR2 is YYNGEE in the germline V gene. CDR3 sequence reads: CASSPGQGDGYTF. For the CDR3, the DNA is TGTGCCAGCAGCCCGGGACAGGGGGACGGCTACACCTTC. Full variable domain (outside the CDR3, taken from reference TRBV9 and TRBJ1-2): DSGVTQTPKHLITATGQRVTLRCSPRSGDLSVYWYQQSLDQGLQFLIQYYNGEERAKGNILERFSAQQFPDLHSELNLSSLELGDSALYFCASSPGQGDGYTFGSGTRLTVV.

The CDR3 is CASMVLGESNQPQHF. The CDR3 region has the DNA TGTGCCAGTATGGTGCTCGGAGAGAGCAATCAGCCCCAGCATTTT. V is TRBV19 and J is TRBJ1-5; D ambiguous. This CDR3 is 15 amino acids long. CDR1 is LNHDA, CDR2 SQIVND, per germline (reference sequence). Trimming stripped 7 bases from V and 1 base from J, with 14 bases between. The variable domain in full, completed from reference TRBV19 and TRBJ1-5, reads DGGITQSPKYLFRKEGQNVTLSCEQNLNHDAMYWYRQDPGQGLRLIYYSQIVNDFQKGDIAEGYSVSREKKESFPLTVTSAQKNPTAFYLCASMVLGESNQPQHFGDGTRLSIL.

This clone was recorded once. The CDR3 DNA is TGCGCCAGCAGCCCTGGACAGGGCCCTTACAATGAGCAGTTCTTC. It specifies CASSPGQGPYNEQFF. J is TRBJ2-1 and V is TRBV5-1; 8 bases line up with TRBD1. The CDR3 is 15 residues long. With V trimmed by 4 bases and J by 4 bases, 7 bases remained unmatched. The germline gives CDR1 SGHRS, CDR2 YFSETQ.

The chain employs TRBV5-6 and TRBJ2-1, with D unclear. Between the trimmed V and J ends, which lost 0 bases and 9 bases, there was a span of 10 bases. CDR3 length: 13 residues. Germline V gene sequence: CDR1 SGHDT, CDR2 YYEEEE. The CDR3 region is CASSLVLTSEQFF. Written as DNA, the CDR3 is TGTGCCAGCAGCTTGGTCCTCACAAGTGAGCAGTTCTTC.

This chain links TRBV7-2 with TRBJ2-7; tentatively, D is TRBD2 (5 bases). V was shortened by 5 bases and J by 7 bases, with 21 bases between the two germline ends. Germline CDR1 reads SGHTA; CDR2 reads FQGNSA. The CDR3 runs to 15 residues. DNA of the CDR3: TGTGCCAGCAGCCCTGCACAGCCTCCCCGAGGGGAGCAGTACTTC. It encodes CASSPAQPPRGEQYF.

The chain is built from TRBV6-6 and TRBJ1-6, with D hard to call. Between the trimmed V and J ends, which lost 5 bases and 0 bases, there was a span of 11 bases. The CDR3 length is 16 residues. Germline CDR1 reads MNHNY; CDR2 reads SVGAGI (reference sequence). The CDR3 DNA reads as TGTGCCAGCAGTGCCACGGAGAGCTCCTATAATTCACCCCTCCACTTT. It yields the protein CASSATESSYNSPLHF.

This rearrangement joins TRBV3-1 (or the pseudogene TRBV3-2) to TRBJ1-3; 9 bases are shared with TRBD1. CDR1 is LGHDT and CDR2 is YNNKEL in the germline V gene (reference sequence). The CDR3 runs to 15 residues. The ends lost 3 bases at V and 3 bases at J; junction bases unmatched: 3. The CDR3 DNA reads as TGTGCCAGCAGCCACGGACAGGGGAGTGGAAACACCATATATTTT. Amino acid sequence: CASSHGQGSGNTIYF.